This T cell receptor (beta chain) was retrieved from a study of patients and donors after allogeneic stem cell transplantation. The CDR3 contains 12 residues. Germline V gene sequence: CDR1 SNHLY, CDR2 FYNNEI. Trimming stripped 3 bases from V and 10 bases from J, with 9 bases between. This clonotype showed up just a few times. Using its own MiXCR run on the RT-PCR reads, TCRdb lists one record per CDR3 protein. The repertoire holds some 31,000 distinct CDR3 sequences, 30% to 40% seen once, with 76% in the top ten. The sequencing sample was made of blood, either unsorted or a sorted T cell fraction (not recorded which). The chain employs TRBV2 and TRBJ1-4; a weak D match, TRBD1 (6 bases). The TCR comes from a human donor who was either an allogeneic HSCT recipient or a stem cell or donor lymphocyte infusion donor (not recorded which). It is not recorded whose cells these are; they may come from a transplant donor. CDR3 nucleotides: TGTGCCAGCAGTGACAGGGGTGGAAAACTGTTTTTT. This codes for CASSDRGGKLFF.